This is a list of T cell receptor beta chains from one sample in a study of blood T cell repertoires in COVID-19. Method: immunoSEQ multiplex PCR; TCRdb's copy keeps in-frame clones and lacks some. Of over 85,000 clones in the sample, approximately 85% were seen once. Sample: peripheral blood. These TCRs come from a human donor in a cohort sampled during active COVID-19. Both conserved end residues are part of each CDR3. D genes are given only for firm matches. A row's size may be missing; if present it is once, few, many or a size class.

>-|TRBJ1-5|TRBV18|few
CASSPQTDQPQHF
TGTGCCAGCTCACCCCAGACAGATCAGCCCCAGCATTTT
>-|TRBJ2-7|TRBV3-1/TRBV3-2|-
CASTRQGPYEQYF
TGTGCCAGCACCCGCCAGGGTCCCTACGAGCAGTACTTC
>TRBD2|TRBJ2-7|TRBV28|-
CASTPTGLAGGEQYF
TGTGCCAGCACCCCCACCGGACTAGCGGGAGGCGAGCAGTACTTC
>-|TRBJ2-3|TRBV11-2|-
CASSLGGGPDTQYF
TGTGCCAGCAGCTTAGGGGGGGGGCCAGATACGCAGTATTTT
>-|TRBJ1-5|TRBV6-2/TRBV6-3|-
CASSYAGEQPQHF
TGTGCCAGCAGTTACGCCGGGGAGCAGCCCCAGCATTTT
>TRBD2|TRBJ2-7|TRBV6-5|-
CASRPVGEGDYEQYF
TGTGCCAGCAGACCCGTTGGGGAGGGAGACTACGAGCAGTACTTC
>-|TRBJ1-2|TRBV10-3|-
CAITTVGRGAVGYTF
TGTGCCATCACCACAGTCGGCCGGGGGGCAGTTGGCTACACCTTC
>TRBD1|TRBJ2-3|TRBV5-1|-
CASSLEGGRGLTDTQYF
TGCGCCAGCAGCTTGGAAGGGGGCAGGGGGCTGACAGATACGCAGTATTTT
>-|TRBJ1-1|TRBV15|once
CATSSYREAFF
TGTGCCACCAGCAGCTACAGAGAAGCTTTCTTT
>-|TRBJ2-3|TRBV5-1|once
CASSLAMRGSTDTQYF
TGCGCCAGCAGCTTGGCCATGAGGGGGAGCACAGATACGCAGTATTTT
>TRBD2|TRBJ2-5|TRBV28|-
CASSSGTSRETQYF
TGTGCCAGCAGTTCCGGGACTAGTCGAGAGACCCAGTACTTC
>TRBD1|TRBJ1-2|TRBV12-3/TRBV12-4|-
CASSWDRTYGYTF
TGTGCCAGCAGCTGGGACAGAACGTATGGCTACACCTTC
>TRBD1|TRBJ1-2|TRBV7-2|-
CASSDRTGGLKGYTF
TGTGCCAGCAGCGACCGGACAGGGGGATTAAAGGGCTACACCTTC
>-|TRBJ2-7|TRBV28|-
CASSSWGGDEQYF
TGTGCCAGCAGCTCGTGGGGCGGCGACGAGCAGTACTTC
>TRBD1|TRBJ2-3|TRBV4-3|-
CASSQLAGGGGDTQYF
TGCGCCAGCAGCCAACTCGCAGGGGGCGGTGGAGATACGCAGTATTTT
>-|TRBJ2-4|TRBV19|once
CASSMGRGQNIQYF
TGTGCCAGTAGTATGGGTAGGGGCCAAAACATTCAGTACTTC
>-|TRBJ2-7|TRBV6-2/TRBV6-3|-
CASSNGLEQYF
TGTGCCAGCAGCAACGGACTGGAGCAGTACTTC
>-|TRBJ2-7|TRBV4-2|-
CASSHYHEQYF
TGTGCCAGCAGCCACTACCACGAGCAGTACTTC
>-|TRBJ1-5|TRBV19|-
CASSIDSRGRDQPQHF
TGTGCCAGTAGTATAGATTCAAGGGGCCGGGATCAGCCCCAGCATTTT
>TRBD1|TRBJ1-2|TRBV6-5|once
CASSPPQDRGGYTF
TGTGCCAGCAGTCCGCCACAAGACAGGGGGGGCTACACCTTC
>TRBD1|TRBJ2-2|TRBV6-2/TRBV6-3|-
CASSDPGQGITGELFF
TGTGCCAGCAGTGATCCGGGACAGGGTATCACCGGGGAGCTGTTTTTT
>-|TRBJ2-7|TRBV13|-
CASSLFIRGEQYF
TGTGCCAGCAGCTTATTCATCAGGGGAGAGCAGTACTTC